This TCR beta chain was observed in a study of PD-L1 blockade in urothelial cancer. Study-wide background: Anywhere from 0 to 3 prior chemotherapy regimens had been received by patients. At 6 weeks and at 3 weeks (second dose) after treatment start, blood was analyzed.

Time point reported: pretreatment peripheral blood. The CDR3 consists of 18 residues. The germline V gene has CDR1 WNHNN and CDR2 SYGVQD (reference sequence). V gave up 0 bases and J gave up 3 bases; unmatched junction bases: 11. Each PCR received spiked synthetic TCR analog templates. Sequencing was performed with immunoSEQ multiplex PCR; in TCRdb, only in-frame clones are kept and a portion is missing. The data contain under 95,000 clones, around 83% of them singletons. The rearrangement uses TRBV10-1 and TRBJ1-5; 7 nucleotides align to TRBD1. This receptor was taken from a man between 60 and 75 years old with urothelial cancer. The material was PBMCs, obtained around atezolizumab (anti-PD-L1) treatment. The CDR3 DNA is TGCGCCAGCAGTGAGTCGACTCGACGGGACAGATACAATCAGCCCCAGCATTTT. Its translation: CASSESTRRDRYNQPQHF.